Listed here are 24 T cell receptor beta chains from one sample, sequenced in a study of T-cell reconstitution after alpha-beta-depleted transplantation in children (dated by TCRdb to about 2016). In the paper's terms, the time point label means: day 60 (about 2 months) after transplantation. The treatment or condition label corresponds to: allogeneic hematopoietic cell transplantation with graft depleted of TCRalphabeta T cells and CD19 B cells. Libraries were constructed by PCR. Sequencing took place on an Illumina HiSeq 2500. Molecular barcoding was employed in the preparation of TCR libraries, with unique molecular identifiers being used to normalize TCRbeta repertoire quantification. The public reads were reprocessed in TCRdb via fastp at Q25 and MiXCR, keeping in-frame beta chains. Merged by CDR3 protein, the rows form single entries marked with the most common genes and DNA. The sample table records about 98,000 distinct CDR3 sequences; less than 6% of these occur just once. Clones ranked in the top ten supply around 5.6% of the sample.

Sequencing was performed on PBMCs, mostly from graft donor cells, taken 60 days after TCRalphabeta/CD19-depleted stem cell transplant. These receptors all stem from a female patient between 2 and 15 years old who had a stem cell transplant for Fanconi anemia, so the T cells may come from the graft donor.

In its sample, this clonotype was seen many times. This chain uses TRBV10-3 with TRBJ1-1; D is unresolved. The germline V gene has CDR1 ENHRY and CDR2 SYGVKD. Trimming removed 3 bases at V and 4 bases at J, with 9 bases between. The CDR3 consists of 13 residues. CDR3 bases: TGTGCCATCAGTGAATCAGAGGGCACTGAAGCTTTCTTT. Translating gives CAISESEGTEAFF.

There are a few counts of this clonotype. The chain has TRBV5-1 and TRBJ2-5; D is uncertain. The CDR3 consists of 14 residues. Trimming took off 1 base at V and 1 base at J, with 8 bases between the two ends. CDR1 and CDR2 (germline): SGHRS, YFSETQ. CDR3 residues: CASSLMLGQETQYF. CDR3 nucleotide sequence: TGCGCCAGCAGCTTGATGCTGGGCCAAGAGACCCAGTACTTC.

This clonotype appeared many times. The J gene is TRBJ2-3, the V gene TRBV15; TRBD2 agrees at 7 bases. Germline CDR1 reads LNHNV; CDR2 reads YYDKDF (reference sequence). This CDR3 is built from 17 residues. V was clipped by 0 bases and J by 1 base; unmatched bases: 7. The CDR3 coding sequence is TGTGCCACCAGCAGAGATCAGGTTGCGGGAGGCACAGATACGCAGTATTTT. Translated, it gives CATSRDQVAGGTDTQYF.

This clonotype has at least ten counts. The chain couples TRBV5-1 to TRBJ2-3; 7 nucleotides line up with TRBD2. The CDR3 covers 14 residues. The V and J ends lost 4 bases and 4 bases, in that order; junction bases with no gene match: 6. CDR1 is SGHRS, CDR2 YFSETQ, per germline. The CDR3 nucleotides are TGCGCCAGCAGCCCGACTAGCCGGGCAGATACGCAGTATTTT. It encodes CASSPTSRADTQYF.

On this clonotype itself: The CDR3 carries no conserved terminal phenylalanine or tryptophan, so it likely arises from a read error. The CDR3 protein is CASSLRREDYEQYL. The CDR3 nucleotides read TGCGCCAGCAGCTTGCGGCGGGAGGACTACGAGCAGTACTTA. The chain is built from TRBV5-1 and TRBJ2-7; TRBD2 agrees at 8 bases. V lost 1 base and J lost 3; bases outside the gene matches: 3. The CDR3 length is 14 residues. Germline V gene data show CDR1 as SGHRS and CDR2 as YFSETQ.

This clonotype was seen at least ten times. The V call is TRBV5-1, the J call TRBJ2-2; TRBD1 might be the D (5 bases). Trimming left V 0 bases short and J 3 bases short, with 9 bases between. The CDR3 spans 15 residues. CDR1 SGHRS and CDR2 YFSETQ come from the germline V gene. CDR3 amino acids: CASSLDRSYTGELFF. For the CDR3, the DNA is TGCGCCAGCAGCTTGGACAGGAGCTACACCGGGGAGCTGTTTTTT.

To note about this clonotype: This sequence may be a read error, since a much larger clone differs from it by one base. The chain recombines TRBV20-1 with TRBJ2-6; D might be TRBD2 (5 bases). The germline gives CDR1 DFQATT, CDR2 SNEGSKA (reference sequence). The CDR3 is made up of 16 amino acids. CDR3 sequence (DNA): TGCTGTGCTAGCCCGACTCGCCCCTCTGGGGCCAACGTCCTGACTTTC. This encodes CCASPTRPSGANVLTF.

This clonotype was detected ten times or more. The chain's CDR3 is CASSSRDRPSGTQYF. Here the CDR3 DNA reads TGTGCCAGCAGCTCCCGGGACAGGCCCTCTGGGACGCAGTATTTT. The chain combines TRBV12-3 or TRBV12-4 with TRBJ2-3; 8 bases match TRBD1. The CDR3 spans 15 residues. Trimming at V came to 6 bases and at J to 9 bases, leaving 14 bases not matched to a gene.

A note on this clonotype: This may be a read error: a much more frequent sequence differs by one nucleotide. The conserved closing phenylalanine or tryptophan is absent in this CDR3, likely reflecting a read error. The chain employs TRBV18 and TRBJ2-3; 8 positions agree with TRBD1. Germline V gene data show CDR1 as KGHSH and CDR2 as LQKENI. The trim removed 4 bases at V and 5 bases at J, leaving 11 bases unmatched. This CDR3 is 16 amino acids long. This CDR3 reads CASSHVSGTGVDTQYY. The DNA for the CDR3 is TGTGCCAGCTCACACGTCTCCGGGACAGGTGTAGATACGCAGTATTAT.

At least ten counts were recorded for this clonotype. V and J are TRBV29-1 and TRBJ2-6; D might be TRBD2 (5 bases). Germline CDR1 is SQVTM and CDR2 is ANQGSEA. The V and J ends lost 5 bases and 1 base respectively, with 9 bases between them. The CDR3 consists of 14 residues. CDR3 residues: CSVPGVSGANVLTF. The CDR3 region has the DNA TGCAGCGTTCCCGGGGTGTCTGGGGCCAACGTCCTGACTTTC.

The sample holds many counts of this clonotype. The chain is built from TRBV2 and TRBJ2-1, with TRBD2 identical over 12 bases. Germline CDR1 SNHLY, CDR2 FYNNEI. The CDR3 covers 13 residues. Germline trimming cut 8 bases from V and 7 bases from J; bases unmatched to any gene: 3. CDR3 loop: CASLTSGRNEQFF. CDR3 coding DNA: TGTGCCAGCTTAACTAGCGGGAGGAATGAGCAGTTCTTC.

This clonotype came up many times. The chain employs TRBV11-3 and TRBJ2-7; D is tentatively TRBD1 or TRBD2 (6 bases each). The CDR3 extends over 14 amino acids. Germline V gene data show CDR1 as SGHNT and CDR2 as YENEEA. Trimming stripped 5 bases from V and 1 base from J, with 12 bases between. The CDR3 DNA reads TGTGCCAGCAGCCCAGAGGGGGGTTCCTACGAGCAGTACTTC. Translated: CASSPEGGSYEQYF.

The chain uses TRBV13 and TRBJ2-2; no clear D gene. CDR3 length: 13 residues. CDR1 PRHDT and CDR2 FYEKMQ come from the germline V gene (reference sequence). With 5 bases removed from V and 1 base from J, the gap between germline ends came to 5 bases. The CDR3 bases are TGTGCCAGCAGCGAGGAGAACACCGGGGAGCTGTTTTTT. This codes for CASSEENTGELFF.

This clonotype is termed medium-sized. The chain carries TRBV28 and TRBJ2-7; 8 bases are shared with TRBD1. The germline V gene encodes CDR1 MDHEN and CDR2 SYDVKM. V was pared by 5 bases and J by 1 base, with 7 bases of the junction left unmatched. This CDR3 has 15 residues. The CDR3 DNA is TGTGCCAGCAGTAGGGAGACAGGGGTTTCCTACGAGCAGTACTTC. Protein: CASSRETGVSYEQYF.

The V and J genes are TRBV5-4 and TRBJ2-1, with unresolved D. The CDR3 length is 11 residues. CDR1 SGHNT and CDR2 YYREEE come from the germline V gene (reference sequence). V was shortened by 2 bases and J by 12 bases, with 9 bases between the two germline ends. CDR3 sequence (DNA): TGTGCCAGCAGCTTCGGAGCACGGCAGTTCTTC. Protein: CASSFGARQFF. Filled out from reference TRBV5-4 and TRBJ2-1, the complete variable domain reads ETGVTQSPTHLIKTRGQQVTLRCSSQSGHNTVSWYQQALGQGPQFIFQYYREEENGRGNFPPRFSGLQFPNYSSELNVNALELDDSALYLCASSFGARQFFGPGTRLTVL.

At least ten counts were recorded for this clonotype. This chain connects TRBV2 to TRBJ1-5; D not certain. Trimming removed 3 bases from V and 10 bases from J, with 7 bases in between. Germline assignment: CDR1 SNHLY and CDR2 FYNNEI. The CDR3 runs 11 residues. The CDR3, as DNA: TGTGCCAGCAGTGAGCCCGAACCCCAGCATTTT. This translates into CASSEPEPQHF.

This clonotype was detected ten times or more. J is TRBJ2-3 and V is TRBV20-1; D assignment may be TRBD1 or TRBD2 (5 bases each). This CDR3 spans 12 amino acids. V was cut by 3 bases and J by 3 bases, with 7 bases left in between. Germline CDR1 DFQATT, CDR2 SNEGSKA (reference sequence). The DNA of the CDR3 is TGCAGTGCTAGGGGGGTTACAGATACGCAGTATTTT. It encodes CSARGVTDTQYF.

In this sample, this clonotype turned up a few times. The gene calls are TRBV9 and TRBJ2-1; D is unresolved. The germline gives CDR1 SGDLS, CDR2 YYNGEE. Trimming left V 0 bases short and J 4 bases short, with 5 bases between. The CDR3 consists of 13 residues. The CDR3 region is CASSVEVYNEQFF. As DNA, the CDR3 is TGTGCCAGCAGCGTAGAGGTATACAATGAGCAGTTCTTC.

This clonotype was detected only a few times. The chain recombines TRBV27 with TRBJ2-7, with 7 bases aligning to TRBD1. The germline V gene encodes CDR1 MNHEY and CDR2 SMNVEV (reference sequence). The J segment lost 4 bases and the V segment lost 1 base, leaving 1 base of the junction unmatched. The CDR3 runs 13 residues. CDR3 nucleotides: TGTGCCAGCAGTTTATACAGGGGATACGAGCAGTACTTC. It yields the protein CASSLYRGYEQYF.

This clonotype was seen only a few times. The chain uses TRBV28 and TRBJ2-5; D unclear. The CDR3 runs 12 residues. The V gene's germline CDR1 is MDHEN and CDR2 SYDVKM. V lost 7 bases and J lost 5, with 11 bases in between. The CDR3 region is CASTTLGETQYF. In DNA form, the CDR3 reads TGTGCCAGCACTACCCTCGGGGAGACCCAGTACTTC.

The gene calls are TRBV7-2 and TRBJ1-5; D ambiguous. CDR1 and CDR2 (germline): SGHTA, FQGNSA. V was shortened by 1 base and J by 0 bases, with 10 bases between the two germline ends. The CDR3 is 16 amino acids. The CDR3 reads CASSLETQFSNQPQHF. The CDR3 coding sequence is TGTGCCAGCAGCTTAGAAACACAGTTTAGCAATCAGCCCCAGCATTTT.

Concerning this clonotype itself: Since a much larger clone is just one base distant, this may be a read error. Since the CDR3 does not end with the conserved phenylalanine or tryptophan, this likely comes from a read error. This CDR3 is CASSVGEQQFV. CDR3 DNA sequence: TGCGCCAGCAGCGTCGGGGAACAGCAGTTCGTC. The J gene is TRBJ2-1, the V gene TRBV5-1, with D perhaps TRBD2 (5 bases). The CDR3 has 11 residues. Germline V gene data show CDR1 as SGHRS and CDR2 as YFSETQ. With 4 bases removed from V and 11 bases from J, the gap between germline ends came to 10 bases.

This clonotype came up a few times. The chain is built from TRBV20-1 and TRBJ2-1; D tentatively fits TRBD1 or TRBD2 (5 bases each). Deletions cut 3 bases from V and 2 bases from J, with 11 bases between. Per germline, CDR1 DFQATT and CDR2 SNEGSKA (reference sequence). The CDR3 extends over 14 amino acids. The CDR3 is CSASWGSAYNEQFF. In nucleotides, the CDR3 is TGCAGTGCTAGTTGGGGGTCCGCCTACAATGAGCAGTTCTTC.

The DNA of the CDR3 is TGTGCCTGTCGGCTTTATGGCTACACCTTC. Its translation: CACRLYGYTF. This rearrangement joins TRBV30 to TRBJ1-2; D is undetermined. CDR1 and CDR2 from the germline V gene are GTSNPN and SVGIG (reference sequence). V shed 6 bases and J shed 5 bases, with 7 bases lying between them. This CDR3 is 10 amino acids long.